The 5 T cell receptor beta chains below all came from one sample that was sequenced in a study of blood T cell repertoires in COVID-19. Clones were sequenced by immunoSEQ multiplex PCR, and TCRdb holds only the in-frame ones, with some missing. The sample has some 210,000 clones, roughly 84% seen once. The material sequenced was peripheral blood. The receptors were gathered from a human donor in a cohort sampled during active COVID-19.

This clone occurred a few times. The chain recombines TRBV4-1 with TRBJ2-2; the D gene is possibly TRBD2 (5 bases). The germline V gene encodes CDR1 MGHRA and CDR2 YSYEKL. Trimming left V 8 bases short and J 1 base short, with 14 bases between. The CDR3 length is 15 residues. CDR3 coding DNA: TGCGCCAGCCGTCGGGCGGGCTTGAACACCGGGGAGCTGTTTTTT. It specifies CASRRAGLNTGELFF.

The chain joins TRBV5-1 to TRBJ2-5; TRBD2 might be the D (5 bases). CDR3 length equals 13 residues. With 4 bases removed from V and 5 bases from J, the gap between germline ends came to 12 bases. CDR1 is SGHRS, CDR2 YFSETQ, per germline. CDR3 sequence: CASSDRTEETQYF. The CDR3 coding sequence is TGCGCCAGCAGCGACCGGACTGAGGAGACCCAGTACTTC.

The table lists this clone with a count of one. The chain recombines TRBV6-5 with TRBJ1-5; D might be TRBD1 (5 bases). The CDR3 sequence is 14 residues long. The germline gives CDR1 MNHEY, CDR2 SVGAGI. The ends were cut back, 8 bases at V and 4 bases at J, with 15 bases in the middle. CDR3 region: CASHLGGTNQPQHF. The CDR3 DNA sequence: TGTGCCAGCCACCTGGGGGGAACAAATCAGCCCCAGCATTTT.

The chain couples TRBV5-1 to TRBJ2-1, with TRBD1 matching 10 bases. V lost 0 bases to trimming and J lost 8 bases; unmatched junction nucleotides: 11. In germline, CDR1 is SGHRS, CDR2 YFSETQ. There are 17 residues in the CDR3. This CDR3 is CASSLGPPGQGWHEQFF. CDR3 in DNA: TGCGCCAGCAGCTTGGGACCTCCGGGACAGGGGTGGCATGAGCAGTTCTTC.

The gene calls are TRBV6-6 and TRBJ1-1; D gene ambiguous. V gave up 2 bases and J gave up 4 bases, with 11 bases separating them. Per the germline V gene, CDR1 is MNHNY and CDR2 is SVGAGI (reference sequence). The CDR3 sequence is 14 residues long. The CDR3 DNA follows: TGTGCCAGCAGTTACGGAGGAATTGCCACTGAAGCTTTCTTT. Translation gives CASSYGGIATEAFF.